At least ten counts were recorded for the clone carrying this T cell receptor beta chain. No antigen is known for it. RNA transcripts yielded amplified TCR beta CDR3 regions. First-round RT-PCR used HTBI primers; second-round multiplex PCR followed. TCRdb fed the multiplex PCR reads into MiXCR, producing one record per CDR3 protein. The top ten hold 3% to 3.5% of the sample, which has approximately 700,000 distinct CDR3 sequences, roughly 39% seen once. The authors isolated PBMCs from around 10 ml of fresh peripheral blood. This record belongs to a study of Graves' ophthalmopathy and Graves' hyperthyroidism. Notes on the study in general: Blood was where most expanded thyroid clonotypes above 0.001 frequency also turned up.

Germline V gives CDR1 SQVTM, CDR2 ANQGSEA. The CDR3 spans 13 residues. Deletions cut 4 bases from V and 8 bases from J, with 14 bases between. The chain joins TRBV29-1 to TRBJ1-4; no reliable D call. This receptor was taken from an adult man with Graves' ophthalmopathy. Sequencing was done on a sample of peripheral blood. This CDR3 is CSVATVDLEKLFF. The DNA for the CDR3 is TGCAGCGTTGCCACGGTAGACCTAGAAAAACTGTTTTTT.